This T cell receptor (beta chain) stems from a study of shared clonotypes between healthy human individuals. Original methodology: ImmunoSEQ gave junction-only sequences without quality scores, so filtering differed. Here immunoSEQ multiplex PCR was the method, and the copy in TCRdb shows in-frame clones only, minus some. V, J and clone size are those of that table, while D and trimming were read from the DNA. The profile covers under 1 million clones, with 80% to 95% appearing a single time and under 30% taken by the ten largest. CD45RO negativity and positive selection for CCR7 defined naive CD8 cells, a population that excluded terminally differentiated effector memory CD45RA+ cells. The study, taken as a whole, reports: Donor clonotype sharing was expected to depend on sequencing depth.

Germline V gives CDR1 SGHVS, CDR2 FNYEAQ. V was pared by 11 bases and J by 0 bases, with 20 bases between. This CDR3 spans 16 amino acids. Regarding this clone: Its target is not known.

The clonotype was recovered from a man younger than 45 in good health. The sequenced sample was naive CD8+ T cells sorted from blood. The chain joins TRBV7-6 to TRBJ1-5; D not resolved. CDR3 residues: CAPGGRPNHSNQPQHF. CDR3 coding DNA: TGTGCCCCAGGAGGGCGGCCCAATCATAGCAATCAGCCCCAGCATTTT.